This T cell receptor beta chain was observed in a study of T cell repertoires in cytomegalovirus infection. On the study more broadly: The authors used CMV epitopes that were HLA-C-restricted (recently identified) and HLA-B-restricted (well studied). Public TCR beta signature analysis indicated the presence of both CMV infection and matching HLA type.

V was trimmed by 4 bases and J by 2 bases, leaving 15 bases between them. Germline V lookup: CDR1 SQVTM, CDR2 ANQGSEA. The CDR3 is made up of 14 amino acids. Turning to this clonotype: Its antigen is currently unknown.

The study's findings and limits: HLA-C-restricted TCR beta clonotypes specific for CMV led the ex vivo response. Accumulated public TCR beta family frequency recognized individuals carrying CMV together with the relevant HLA.

TCRdb ran MiXCR on the reads and lists one entry per CDR3 protein. Of tens of thousands of distinct CDR3 sequences listed, roughly half are singletons. J is TRBJ2-7 and V is TRBV29-1; D perhaps matches TRBD2 (5 bases). The material sequenced was CD8+ T cells from cultured PBMCs, taken from culture after CMV antigen stimulation. The origin of this receptor is a human donor in good health (CMV status not recorded). Some clones in this sample may be carry-over from other donors' samples. The CDR3 reads CSVVPVGDPYEQYF. CDR3 DNA: TGCAGCGTTGTTCCTGTGGGAGATCCCTACGAGCAGTACTTC.